The 26 T cell receptor beta chains presented below share a single source sample, sequenced in a study of shared clonotypes between healthy human individuals. Using immunoSEQ multiplex PCR, the repertoire was profiled, and TCRdb retains in-frame clones only, with some absent. The top ten clones hold 0.13% of a sample with roughly 2 million clones, 90% to 95% of them seen once. The sequenced sample was naive CD4+ T cells sorted from blood. The sample's subset: CD45RA+ positively selected. All receptors derive from a man younger than 35 in good health.

Comment on this clone: The junction departs from the called germline gene at one end, perhaps through a read error. V gene TRBV7-2 combines with J gene TRBJ2-5, with D unresolved. The CDR3 runs 11 residues. Germline V gene data show CDR1 as SGHTA and CDR2 as FQGNSA. The CDR3 is CASSLVEAQYF. CDR3 sequence (DNA): TGTGCCAGCAGCTTAGTAGAGGCCCAGTACTTC. The complete variable domain, with remaining parts taken from reference TRBV7-2 and TRBJ2-5, reads GAGVSQSPSNKVTEKGKDVELRCDPISGHTALYWYRQSLGQGLEFLIYFQGNSAPDKSGLPSDRFSAERTGGSVSTLTIQRTQQEDSAVYLCASSLVEAQYFGPGTRLLVL.

The CDR3 DNA reads TGTGCCAGCAGCGTAGAACAATACAATGAGCAGTTCTTC. Translated, it gives CASSVEQYNEQFF. The V gene is TRBV9, the J gene TRBJ2-1; D not resolved. CDR1 and CDR2 (germline): SGDLS, YYNGEE. The V end lost 0 bases, the J end lost 4 bases, and 5 bases lay between the germline ends. CDR3 length: 13 residues. Drawing the rest from reference TRBV9 and TRBJ2-1, the complete variable domain is DSGVTQTPKHLITATGQRVTLRCSPRSGDLSVYWYQQSLDQGLQFLIQYYNGEERAKGNILERFSAQQFPDLHSELNLSSLELGDSALYFCASSVEQYNEQFFGPGTRLTVL.

The chain carries TRBV9 and TRBJ2-7; D tentatively reads TRBD1 or TRBD2 (5 bases each). The germline CDR1 and CDR2 sequences are SGDLS and YYNGEE. V dropped 2 bases and J dropped 0 bases, with 18 bases sitting between them. The CDR3 extends over 17 amino acids. The CDR3 DNA follows: TGTGCCAGCAGCGTGTGTACGAGGGACGTAGACTCCTACGAGCAGTACTTC. This encodes CASSVCTRDVDSYEQYF.

This sequence joins TRBV19 and TRBJ2-5; tentative D call: TRBD1 (6 bases). CDR3 size: 17 residues. V was shortened by 6 bases and J by 3 bases, with 23 bases between the two germline ends. Germline V gene lookup returns CDR1 LNHDA and CDR2 SQIVND (reference sequence). This CDR3 reads CASSPGRGDKGKETQYF. In DNA, the CDR3 is TGTGCCAGTAGCCCGGGGCGAGGGGACAAAGGAAAAGAGACCCAGTACTTC.

The chain combines TRBV6-5 with TRBJ1-3; 8 bases are shared with TRBD1. The CDR3 is 16 amino acids. Germline trimming cut 2 bases from V and 4 bases from J; bases unmatched to any gene: 7. Looked up from germline, CDR1 is MNHEY and CDR2 is SVGAGI. This CDR3 is CASSYRRTGPGNTIYF. CDR3 nucleotide sequence: TGTGCCAGCAGTTACAGGAGGACAGGGCCGGGAAACACCATATATTTT.

This chain uses TRBV6-6 with TRBJ2-7, with 11 bases lining up with TRBD2. The V and J ends lost 9 bases and 5 bases, in that order; junction bases with no gene match: 12. The CDR3 covers 15 residues. Germline CDR1 MNHNY, CDR2 SVGAGI (reference sequence). The CDR3 region is CARAFSGRAIDEQYF. In nucleotides, the CDR3 is TGTGCCAGGGCTTTTAGCGGGAGGGCCATAGACGAGCAGTACTTC.

The rearrangement uses TRBV29-1 and TRBJ1-1; D gene uncertain. From germline, CDR1 is SQVTM and CDR2 ANQGSEA. V was clipped by 8 bases and J by 0 bases, with 13 bases between them. CDR3 size: 13 residues. CDR3: CSTLTPLNTEAFF. For the CDR3, the DNA is TGCAGCACCCTAACCCCTCTGAACACTGAAGCTTTCTTT.

In regard to this clone: This may stem from a read error, because a much larger clone lies one nucleotide away. The chain is built from TRBV7-8 and TRBJ1-5, with a possible D match to TRBD1 (5 bases). Germline assignment: CDR1 SGHVS and CDR2 FQNEAQ. The CDR3 is made up of 15 amino acids. Trimming left V 3 bases short and J 6 bases short, with 15 bases between. The CDR3 sequence is CASSFPGTVSQPQHF. The CDR3 nucleotides are TGTGCCAGCAGCTTCCCCGGGACCGTCAGTCAGCCCCAGCATTTT.

The chain links TRBV10-1 to TRBJ1-2; D is uncertain. Per germline, CDR1 WNHNN and CDR2 SYGVQD (reference sequence). V was trimmed by 2 bases and J by 2 bases, leaving 6 bases between them. This CDR3 has 13 amino acids. CDR3 bases: TGCGCCAGCAGTGAGACAGTAAACTATGGCTACACCTTC. Amino acids: CASSETVNYGYTF.

The V call is TRBV5-4, the J call TRBJ2-5, with 11 bases lining up with TRBD1. V dropped 4 bases and J dropped 7; count of bases not matched to a gene: 6. The CDR3 runs 14 residues. Germline-derived CDR1 and CDR2 are SGHNT and YYREEE (reference sequence). In nucleotides, the CDR3 is TGTGCCAGCAGCCCGGACAGGGGGCTGGGGACCCAGTACTTC. Protein: CASSPDRGLGTQYF.

This CDR3 reads CASSLVPRTAYGYTF. The CDR3 DNA is TGTGCCAGCAGCTTAGTTCCCAGGACGGCCTATGGCTACACCTTC. The chain recombines TRBV7-2 with TRBJ1-2, with D unresolved. Trimming left V 1 base short and J 4 bases short, with 13 bases between. The CDR3 contains 15 residues. Germline lookup yields CDR1 SGHTA and CDR2 FQGNSA. Full variable domain (remainder filled in from reference TRBV7-2 and TRBJ1-2): GAGVSQSPSNKVTEKGKDVELRCDPISGHTALYWYRQSLGQGLEFLIYFQGNSAPDKSGLPSDRFSAERTGGSVSTLTIQRTQQEDSAVYLCASSLVPRTAYGYTFGSGTRLTVV.

Worth noting for this clone: The identical CDR3 is also encoded by other nucleotide sequences in the sample. The chain uses TRBV5-1 and TRBJ2-1; 7 bases are a match to TRBD2. Trimming cost V 0 bases and J 7 bases; bases outside gene matches: 7. The germline V gene encodes CDR1 SGHRS and CDR2 YFSETQ. CDR3 size: 15 residues. The CDR3, as DNA: TGCGCCAGCAGCTTGGAGGGAGGGCCTTATAATGAGCAGTTCTTC. It specifies CASSLEGGPYNEQFF.

As concerns this clone: Other DNA sequences in this specimen translate into the identical CDR3. The chain is built from TRBV5-1 and TRBJ2-7, with TRBD2 matching 13 bases. The V segment lost 0 bases and the J segment 3 bases; nucleotides outside the gene matches: 3. The CDR3 sequence is 16 residues long. Germline V gene lookup returns CDR1 SGHRS and CDR2 YFSETQ. The CDR3 sequence: CASSLAGTSGNYEQYF. The CDR3 nucleotides are TGCGCCAGCAGCTTGGCGGGGACTAGCGGGAACTACGAGCAGTACTTC.

This sequence joins TRBV7-9 and TRBJ2-7; 8 bases line up with TRBD1. The V segment lost 4 bases and the J segment 2 bases; nucleotides outside the gene matches: 7. The germline V gene has CDR1 SEHNR and CDR2 FQNEAQ (reference sequence). The CDR3 totals 15 residues. The CDR3 loop reads CASSSFRQGTYEQYF. CDR3 bases: TGTGCCAGCAGCTCCTTTAGACAGGGGACCTACGAGCAGTACTTC.

The CDR3 loop reads CASSLVRSNEQFF. DNA for the CDR3: TGTGCCAGCAGCTTAGTTCGGAGCAATGAGCAGTTCTTC. The chain carries TRBV7-2 and TRBJ2-1, with D uncertain. CDR3 length: 13 residues. Germline CDR1 SGHTA, CDR2 FQGNSA. V was cut by 1 base and J by 6 bases, with 7 bases left in between. The full variable domain, in which reference TRBV7-2 and TRBJ2-1 provide the parts outside the CDR3, is GAGVSQSPSNKVTEKGKDVELRCDPISGHTALYWYRQSLGQGLEFLIYFQGNSAPDKSGLPSDRFSAERTGGSVSTLTIQRTQQEDSAVYLCASSLVRSNEQFFGPGTRLTVL.

This sequence joins TRBV6-5 and TRBJ2-5; no clear D gene. V shed 6 bases and J shed 4 bases, with 9 bases lying between them. Germline CDR1 is MNHEY and CDR2 is SVGAGI. The CDR3 consists of 12 residues. This chain's CDR3 is CASSQLGETQYF. The CDR3 DNA follows: TGTGCCAGCAGCCAGTTAGGAGAGACCCAGTACTTC.

The chain combines TRBV5-1 with TRBJ2-5; the D gene could be TRBD1 or TRBD2 (5 bases each). Germline V CDR1 and CDR2: SGHRS, YFSETQ. V lost 5 bases and J lost 1, with 15 bases in between. The length of the CDR3 is 15 residues. This CDR3 is CASRKTGTAQETQYF. In DNA form, the CDR3 reads TGCGCCAGCAGAAAAACCGGGACGGCCCAAGAGACCCAGTACTTC.

The J gene is TRBJ1-3, the V gene TRBV30, with D tentatively TRBD1 (5 bases). The V end was cut by 4 bases, the J end by 0 bases, with 13 bases between. The CDR3 contains 15 residues. The germline V gene encodes CDR1 GTSNPN and CDR2 SVGIG (reference sequence). The chain's CDR3 is CAWTTDGDSGNTIYF. CDR3 nucleotide sequence: TGTGCCTGGACGACAGACGGGGACTCTGGAAACACCATATATTTT.

This chain connects TRBV11-2 to TRBJ2-7; 9 positions match TRBD2. Germline CDR1 is SGHAT and CDR2 is FQNNGV. With 4 bases clipped from V and 1 base from J, the junction kept 8 bases outside the gene matches. The CDR3 has 16 amino acids. Here the CDR3 reads CASSSIAGDASYEQYF. The CDR3 nucleotides read TGTGCCAGCAGCTCGATAGCGGGGGATGCATCCTACGAGCAGTACTTC.

This chain joins TRBV7-2 and TRBJ2-1, with D hard to call. Germline V lookup: CDR1 SGHTA, CDR2 FQGNSA. This CDR3 spans 15 amino acids. V lost 4 bases and J 1 base, leaving 11 bases between the germline ends. CDR3 amino acids: CASSYDWGSYNEQFF. CDR3 nucleotides: TGTGCCAGCAGCTACGACTGGGGTTCCTACAATGAGCAGTTCTTC.

The V gene is TRBV30, the J gene TRBJ2-1; 7 bases are a match to TRBD1. Germline CDR1 reads GTSNPN; CDR2 reads SVGIG (reference sequence). After removal of 3 bases from V and 3 bases from J, the junction contained 2 bases not matched to a gene. This CDR3 region has 13 residues. The CDR3 DNA is TGTGCCTGGAGAGGGGACAGCTACAATGAGCAGTTCTTC. As protein: CAWRGDSYNEQFF.

The rearrangement links TRBV11-2 to TRBJ2-7; the D is unclear. Trimming stripped 0 bases from V and 2 bases from J, with 5 bases between. This CDR3 has 13 residues. Germline V gives CDR1 SGHAT, CDR2 FQNNGV. CDR3: CASSLDSAYEQYF. The CDR3, as DNA: TGTGCCAGCAGCTTAGACAGCGCCTACGAGCAGTACTTC.

Regarding this clone: Other DNA sequences in the same sample also yield this CDR3. The rearrangement joins TRBV5-4 to TRBJ2-7; no clear D. Germline assignment: CDR1 SGHNT and CDR2 YYREEE (reference sequence). Trimming pared 0 bases from V and 4 bases from J, leaving 5 bases between. CDR3 length equals 12 residues. CDR3 in amino acids: CASSLDAYEQYF. In nucleotides, the CDR3 is TGTGCCAGCAGCTTGGACGCTTACGAGCAGTACTTC.

The chain links TRBV27 to TRBJ1-6, with D uncertain. The CDR3 runs 13 residues. With 7 bases removed from V and 7 bases from J, the gap between germline ends came to 11 bases. The V gene's germline CDR1 is MNHEY and CDR2 SMNVEV (reference sequence). CDR3 sequence reads: CASTGGLNSPLHF. For the CDR3, the DNA is TGTGCCAGCACGGGCGGACTCAATTCACCCCTCCACTTT.

In this sample, this clone turned up once. This chain joins TRBV5-1 and TRBJ2-1; 12 bases are shared with TRBD2. CDR3 length: 17 residues. The V gene's germline CDR1 is SGHRS and CDR2 YFSETQ. The J segment lost 6 bases and the V segment lost 4 bases, leaving 11 bases of the junction unmatched. The CDR3 DNA sequence: TGCGCCAGCAGCCTACAAGCGCTAGCGGGGGGGCTCAATGAGCAGTTCTTC. Translation gives CASSLQALAGGLNEQFF.

The V call is TRBV4-2, the J call TRBJ1-1, with a possible D match to TRBD1 (6 bases). V was pared by 3 bases and J by 2 bases, with 10 bases between. Germline V gives CDR1 LGHNA, CDR2 YNFKEQ. This CDR3 spans 14 amino acids. CDR3 in amino acids: CASSHGQSNTEAFF. As DNA, the CDR3 is TGTGCCAGCAGCCACGGACAGAGTAACACTGAAGCTTTCTTT.